Shown below are 23 T cell receptor beta chains from a single sample sequenced in a study of blood T cell repertoires in COVID-19. Some clones are missing from TCRdb's copy, which holds only in-frame ones; the method was immunoSEQ multiplex PCR. The sample comprises some 450,000 clones, roughly 89% of which are singletons, and 0.75% to 0.85% rests with the top ten. Material for sequencing was peripheral blood. These receptors were collected from a man aged 18 to 30 with COVID-19, enrolled during active disease.

V usage is TRBV10-3 and J usage is TRBJ2-7; weak D call: TRBD2 (5 bases). Germline V gives CDR1 ENHRY, CDR2 SYGVKD. This CDR3 is built from 13 residues. Deletions cut 10 bases from V and 6 bases from J, with 19 bases between. DNA for the CDR3: TGTGCCACCTGGATACCGGACCGGGGCGAGCAGTACTTC. Translated, it gives CATWIPDRGEQYF.

This chain uses TRBV10-3 with TRBJ1-6, with 7 bases lining up with TRBD1. This CDR3 spans 16 amino acids. Losses at the gene ends were 6 bases for V and 8 bases for J; bases not matched to a gene: 13. Per the germline V gene, CDR1 is ENHRY and CDR2 is SYGVKD. CDR3 nucleotides: TGTGCCATCAGGACAGGAGGGGGCTTAGGAGATTCACCCCTCCACTTT. Protein: CAIRTGGGLGDSPLHF.

The chain links TRBV10-2 to TRBJ2-1; TRBD2 is a possible D gene (6 bases). CDR1 WSHSY and CDR2 SAAADI come from the germline V gene. The CDR3 runs 14 residues. V shed 5 bases and J shed 5 bases, with 13 bases lying between them. Here the CDR3 DNA reads TGCGCCAGCAGTAGGGTAGCGGCAGACAATGAGCAGTTCTTC. Its translation: CASSRVAADNEQFF.

The chain recombines TRBV2 with TRBJ2-7; 7 bases line up with TRBD1. The ends lost 5 bases at V and 3 bases at J; junction bases unmatched: 4. The CDR3 consists of 13 residues. The germline gives CDR1 SNHLY, CDR2 FYNNEI. The DNA for the CDR3 is TGTGCCAGCAGTCCGGGACAGTTCTACGAGCAGTACTTC. It is translated as CASSPGQFYEQYF.

The chain joins TRBV2 to TRBJ1-2; D is undetermined. Per germline, CDR1 SNHLY and CDR2 FYNNEI. Trimming left V 0 bases short and J 0 bases short, with 5 bases between. CDR3 length equals 14 residues. The DNA for the CDR3 is TGTGCCAGCAGTGAAGCAACACCTAACTATGGCTACACCTTC. This encodes CASSEATPNYGYTF.

The table lists this clone with a few counts. The rearrangement joins TRBV7-6 to TRBJ1-6; 7 bases agree with TRBD1. Germline CDR1 and CDR2: SGHVS and FNYEAQ. This CDR3 contains 13 residues. Losses at the gene ends were 5 bases for V and 9 bases for J; bases not matched to a gene: 4. CDR3 in DNA: TGTGCCAGCAGCGAAGCAGGGGGTTCACCCCTCCACTTT. Amino acids: CASSEAGGSPLHF. The whole variable domain, filled in from reference TRBV7-6 and TRBJ1-6, reads GAGVSQSPRYKVTKRGQDVALRCDPISGHVSLYWYRQALGQGPEFLTYFNYEAQQDKSGLPNDRFSAERPEGSISTLTIQRTEQRDSAMYRCASSEAGGSPLHFGNGTRLTVT.

The chain joins TRBV7-9 to TRBJ1-1; a weak D match, TRBD1 (6 bases). V was clipped by 2 bases and J by 1 base, with 11 bases between them. The CDR3 is 15 amino acids. Germline V lookup: CDR1 SEHNR, CDR2 FQNEAQ (reference sequence). The CDR3 sequence: CASSLLRGGNTEAFF. The CDR3 DNA sequence: TGTGCCAGCAGCTTATTACGAGGGGGGAACACTGAAGCTTTCTTT.

This rearrangement joins TRBV29-1 to TRBJ1-4; D call uncertain. Germline loops: CDR1 SQVTM, CDR2 ANQGSEA. Trimming shortened V by 4 bases and J by 4 bases, and 10 bases separated the two germline ends. CDR3 length equals 13 residues. The CDR3 nucleotides read TGCAGCGTTGTGGAGCAGCTTAATGAAAAACTGTTTTTT. Its translation: CSVVEQLNEKLFF. Filled out from reference TRBV29-1 and TRBJ1-4, the complete variable domain reads SAVISQKPSRDICQRGTSLTIQCQVDSQVTMMFWYRQQPGQSLTLIATANQGSEATYESGFVIDKFPISRPNLTFSTLTVSNMSPEDSSIYLCSVVEQLNEKLFFGSGTQLSVL.

Written as DNA, the CDR3 is TGTGCCAGCAGTTACCGGGGGGCTGCCAAAAACATTCAGTACTTC. It codes for CASSYRGAAKNIQYF. V gene TRBV6-5 combines with J gene TRBJ2-4; D is perhaps TRBD2 (7 bases). Trimming cost V 2 bases and J 1 base, with 9 bases left between them. The CDR3 runs to 15 residues. The germline V gene has CDR1 MNHEY and CDR2 SVGAGI.

CDR3 nucleotide sequence: TGTGCCAGCAGCTGGGGGGATGAGCAGTTCTTC. It translates to CASSWGDEQFF. The chain uses TRBV27 and TRBJ2-1, with D perhaps matching TRBD2 (6 bases). Per the germline V gene, CDR1 is MNHEY and CDR2 is SMNVEV (reference sequence). There are 11 residues in the CDR3. V gave up 6 bases and J gave up 8 bases, with 8 bases separating them.

J is TRBJ1-2 and V is TRBV7-2; TRBD1 agrees at 9 bases. Germline-derived CDR1 and CDR2 are SGHTA and FQGNSA. The CDR3 is 15 residues long. Trimming cost V 5 bases and J 8 bases; bases outside gene matches: 12. The CDR3 coding sequence is TGTGCCAGCAGCACCCGACAGGGGGGAGGGTACGGCTACACCTTC. Protein sequence: CASSTRQGGGYGYTF.

This clone was found once. This rearrangement joins TRBV6-5 to TRBJ2-3; D is possibly TRBD2 (5 bases). The germline V and J ends were trimmed by 6 bases and 0 bases, with 13 bases remaining between them. This CDR3 is built from 15 residues. Germline CDR1 reads MNHEY; CDR2 reads SVGAGI. Written as DNA, the CDR3 is TGTGCCAGCAGGCGTCAGCGGTCTAGCACAGATACGCAGTATTTT. Translation gives CASRRQRSSTDTQYF.

This chain joins TRBV13 and TRBJ2-7, with TRBD1 matching over 7 bases. CDR1 and CDR2 (germline): PRHDT, FYEKMQ (reference sequence). The CDR3 has 15 amino acids. Losses at the gene ends were 1 base for V and 2 bases for J; bases not matched to a gene: 5. The CDR3 DNA reads TGTGCCAGCAGCTTAGATCCCGGGACAGCCTACGAGCAGTACTTC. It yields the protein CASSLDPGTAYEQYF.

CDR3 residues: CASSQTGEKETQYF. CDR3 nucleotides: TGTGCCAGCAGCCAGACAGGGGAAAAAGAGACCCAGTACTTC. The V gene is TRBV5-6, the J gene TRBJ2-5, with TRBD1 matching over 8 bases. This CDR3 spans 14 amino acids. The V and J ends lost 4 bases and 3 bases, in that order; junction bases with no gene match: 5. In germline, CDR1 is SGHDT, CDR2 YYEEEE.

The J gene is TRBJ2-7, the V gene TRBV11-2; 7 nucleotides line up with TRBD1. CDR3 length equals 13 residues. V shed 5 bases and J 2 bases; nucleotides not matched to a gene: 3. CDR1 SGHAT and CDR2 FQNNGV come from the germline V gene. For the CDR3, the DNA is TGTGCCAGCAGCGCCGACAGGGCCTACGAGCAGTACTTC. Its translation: CASSADRAYEQYF.

The rearrangement joins TRBV7-9 to TRBJ1-1; D is ambiguous. The germline gives CDR1 SEHNR, CDR2 FQNEAQ (reference sequence). The CDR3 is 15 amino acids. Between the trimmed V and J ends, which lost 1 base and 4 bases, there was a span of 13 bases. CDR3 sequence (DNA): TGTGCCAGCAGCTTAGAGGCGGGTCCTGCCACTGAAGCTTTCTTT. Translating gives CASSLEAGPATEAFF. The full variable domain, its missing parts supplied by reference TRBV7-9 and TRBJ1-1, is DTGVSQNPRHKITKRGQNVTFRCDPISEHNRLYWYRQTLGQGPEFLTYFQNEAQLEKSRLLSDRFSAERPKGSFSTLEIQRTEQGDSAMYLCASSLEAGPATEAFFGQGTRLTVV.

The chain is built from TRBV18 and TRBJ1-1, with 10 bases that match TRBD1. CDR1 and CDR2 from the germline V gene are KGHSH and LQKENI. V shed 3 bases, J shed 4 bases, and the junction held 8 bases outside the gene matches. CDR3 size: 16 residues. The CDR3 nucleotides are TGTGCCAGCTCACCGACCGGACAGGGGGGTAGCACTGAAGCTTTCTTT. Residues: CASSPTGQGGSTEAFF.

This rearrangement joins TRBV2 to TRBJ2-7, with 7 bases aligning to TRBD2. The trim removed 7 bases at V and 5 bases at J, leaving 5 bases unmatched. CDR1 is SNHLY and CDR2 is FYNNEI in the germline V gene. The CDR3 is 12 residues long. Written as DNA, the CDR3 is TGTGCCAGCACGCGGGAGCCTGACGAGCAGTACTTC. It encodes CASTREPDEQYF.

This clone was seen a single time. The V and J genes are TRBV30 and TRBJ1-5; D is unclear. Germline CDR1 GTSNPN, CDR2 SVGIG (reference sequence). Trimming removed 0 bases at V and 7 bases at J, with 13 bases between. This CDR3 is 14 amino acids long. The CDR3 region has the DNA TGTGCCTGGAGTGTGGACGGCCGCGGGCAGCCCCAGCATTTT. Amino acids: CAWSVDGRGQPQHF.

The chain carries TRBV5-4 and TRBJ1-2; 7 bases are shared with TRBD1. V shed 7 bases, J shed 4 bases, and the junction held 13 bases outside the gene matches. Germline loops: CDR1 SGHNT, CDR2 YYREEE (reference sequence). This CDR3 has 15 amino acids. The DNA for the CDR3 is TGTGCCAGCGGCCAAATTGACAGGGATGGCTATGGCTACACCTTC. Its translation is CASGQIDRDGYGYTF.

This chain uses TRBV6-1 with TRBJ1-5, with D perhaps matching TRBD1 (5 bases). In germline, CDR1 is MNHNS, CDR2 SASEGT. V was cut by 0 bases and J by 7 bases, with 10 bases left in between. The CDR3 is 14 amino acids. CDR3 sequence (DNA): TGTGCCAGCAGTGAAGCGCTCGGGGGACAGCCCCAGCATTTT. It translates to CASSEALGGQPQHF.

The chain joins TRBV11-2 to TRBJ2-2, with D hard to call. The CDR3 has 13 residues. Germline V gives CDR1 SGHAT, CDR2 FQNNGV. V was pared by 7 bases and J by 5 bases, with 11 bases between. The CDR3 DNA sequence: TGTGCCAGCATGGAAACGAGGACCGGGGAGCTGTTTTTT. This gives the protein CASMETRTGELFF.

This clone was counted between two and nine times. The gene calls are TRBV9 and TRBJ2-2, with 9 bases fitting TRBD2. Germline V lookup: CDR1 SGDLS, CDR2 YYNGEE. The CDR3 runs 17 residues. The V gene end was trimmed by 2 bases and the J gene end by 2 bases; junction bases not matched to a gene: 7. CDR3 amino acids: CASSVLAGTTNTGELFF. DNA for the CDR3: TGTGCCAGCAGCGTCCTAGCGGGGACTACTAACACCGGGGAGCTGTTTTTT.